The next 10 T cell receptor beta chains were all read from a single sample in a study of blood T cell repertoires in COVID-19. Profiling relied on immunoSEQ multiplex PCR, and the TCRdb table lists in-frame clones only, not all of them. The table has more than 350,000 clones, 85% to 90% seen once. The specimen sequenced was PBMCs or T cells enriched from blood (not recorded which). All receptors come from a man aged 18 to 29 who had recovered from COVID-19.

This clone appeared a few times. The CDR3 nucleotides are TGTGCCAGCAGCTTATATTCGGGGGGCAGTACAGATACGCAGTATTTT. Translating it yields CASSLYSGGSTDTQYF. The rearrangement joins TRBV7-2 to TRBJ2-3; tentative D call: TRBD2 (7 bases). The CDR3 length is 16 residues. Germline CDR1 reads SGHTA; CDR2 reads FQGNSA. V was clipped by 2 bases and J by 3 bases, with 15 bases between them.

The chain combines TRBV6-2 or TRBV6-3 with TRBJ1-1; 10 bases fit TRBD1. This CDR3 spans 16 amino acids. The junction had 6 bases not matched to a gene; V was cut back by 0 bases and J by 5 bases. Per the germline V gene, CDR1 is MNHEY and CDR2 is SVGEGT. This chain's CDR3 is CASSYSFDRGLTEAFF. Written as DNA, the CDR3 is TGTGCCAGCAGTTACTCATTCGACAGGGGGCTTACTGAAGCTTTCTTT.

The genes are TRBV9 and TRBJ2-3; 9 bases are shared with TRBD2. V lost 2 bases to trimming and J lost 4 bases; unmatched junction nucleotides: 2. The CDR3 totals 14 residues. In germline, CDR1 is SGDLS, CDR2 YYNGEE. CDR3 sequence: CASSVSSGADTQYF. The CDR3 DNA sequence: TGTGCCAGCAGCGTTTCTAGCGGGGCAGATACGCAGTATTTT.

The genes are TRBV28 and TRBJ1-1; D is undetermined. CDR1 MDHEN and CDR2 SYDVKM come from the germline V gene. Trimming stripped 4 bases from V and 7 bases from J, with 10 bases between. The CDR3 has 12 amino acids. CDR3: CASSYLGIEAFF. CDR3 bases: TGTGCCAGCAGTTATCTAGGAATTGAAGCTTTCTTT.

The chain is built from TRBV18 and TRBJ2-3; D remains ambiguous. Trimming removed 0 bases from V and 4 bases from J, with 8 bases in between. The CDR3 has 14 residues. The germline gives CDR1 KGHSH, CDR2 LQKENI. In DNA form, the CDR3 reads TGTGCCAGCTCACCACCTAGCAATCCAGATACGCAGTATTTT. It yields the protein CASSPPSNPDTQYF. Filled out from reference TRBV18 and TRBJ2-3, the complete variable domain reads NAGVMQNPRHLVRRRGQEARLRCSPMKGHSHVYWYRQLPEEGLKFMVYLQKENIIDESGMPKERFSAEFPKEGPSILRIQQVVRGDSAAYFCASSPPSNPDTQYFGPGTRLTVL.

This chain uses TRBV3-1 (or the pseudogene TRBV3-2) with TRBJ2-7; D remains ambiguous. Per the germline V gene, CDR1 is LGHDT and CDR2 is YNNKEL (reference sequence). This CDR3 has 14 amino acids. Trimming left V 0 bases short and J 4 bases short, with 10 bases between. The CDR3 is CASSQDRTVYEQYF. Written as DNA, the CDR3 is TGTGCCAGCAGCCAAGATCGAACAGTTTACGAGCAGTACTTC.

This clone was counted a few times. The J gene is TRBJ2-7, the V gene TRBV11-2; TRBD1 agrees at 9 bases. With 0 bases clipped from V and 3 bases from J, the junction kept 3 bases outside the gene matches. Germline V gene data show CDR1 as SGHAT and CDR2 as FQNNGV. The CDR3 extends over 15 amino acids. The CDR3 DNA reads as TGTGCCAGCAGCTTAGAGGGACAGGGATACTACGAGCAGTACTTC. Translated, it gives CASSLEGQGYYEQYF.

This clone was recorded a few times. The V and J genes are TRBV19 and TRBJ2-1; 7 bases line up with TRBD2. V lost 5 bases to trimming and J lost 6 bases; unmatched junction nucleotides: 10. The CDR3 sequence is 15 residues long. Germline lookup yields CDR1 LNHDA and CDR2 SQIVND (reference sequence). CDR3 region: CASSLNPGLINEQFF. The CDR3 DNA sequence: TGTGCCAGTAGTTTAAATCCGGGACTAATCAATGAGCAGTTCTTC.

V usage is TRBV6-5 and J usage is TRBJ2-7, with TRBD1 matching over 8 bases. Germline values: CDR1 MNHEY, CDR2 SVGAGI. The junction had 5 bases not matched to a gene; V was cut back by 5 bases and J by 2 bases. CDR3 length equals 14 residues. The CDR3 sequence: CASSITGGPYEQYF. CDR3 sequence (DNA): TGTGCCAGCAGTATCACAGGGGGACCCTACGAGCAGTACTTC.

The rearrangement links TRBV2 to TRBJ2-2; D ambiguous. The CDR3 sequence is 13 residues long. V dropped 11 bases and J dropped 0 bases, with 10 bases sitting between them. Germline CDR1 and CDR2: SNHLY and FYNNEI. The CDR3 loop reads CACHQSNTGELFF. CDR3 sequence (DNA): TGTGCCTGCCACCAGTCGAACACCGGGGAGCTGTTTTTT. Combining the CDR3 with reference TRBV2 and TRBJ2-2 gives the whole variable domain EPEVTQTPSHQVTQMGQEVILRCVPISNHLYFYWYRQILGQKVEFLVSFYNNEISEKSEIFDDQFSVERPDGSNFTLKIRSTKLEDSAMYFCACHQSNTGELFFGEGSRLTVL.